The 7 T cell receptor beta chains below all came from one sample that was sequenced in a study of blood T cells in healthy people across ages. Primed by a sample-barcoded 5' primer and a J-beta primer mix, a second PCR proceeded for about 7 to 11 cycles. MiXCR, run by TCRdb on the 5' RACE reads, gives a single entry per CDR3 protein. The sample contains hundreds of thousands of distinct CDR3 sequences, roughly three fifths of which appear only once. Source material: blood. These receptors originate from a man aged 35 to 55 in good health.

The V gene is TRBV19, the J gene TRBJ2-6; TRBD1 is a possible D gene (5 bases). The germline CDR1 and CDR2 sequences are LNHDA and SQIVND (reference sequence). The CDR3 sequence is 13 residues long. Trimming removed 3 bases at V and 9 bases at J, with 9 bases between. Here the CDR3 DNA reads TGTGCCAGTAGTATGAGCCAGGGCAACGTCCTGACTTTC. This sequence encodes CASSMSQGNVLTF.

In this sample, this clonotype turned up a few times. The chain carries TRBV7-2 and TRBJ2-7; 11 nucleotides agree with TRBD2. The CDR3 runs 20 residues. Trimming cost V 3 bases and J 7 bases; bases outside gene matches: 23. Germline assignment: CDR1 SGHTA and CDR2 FQGNSA. The CDR3 sequence: CASSFFPLSPLAGVSGEQYF. The CDR3 nucleotides read TGTGCCAGCAGCTTTTTTCCCCTGAGCCCACTAGCGGGAGTTTCGGGGGAGCAGTACTTC.

This clonotype was observed a few times. This chain links TRBV6-2 or TRBV6-3 with TRBJ2-5; a possible D gene is TRBD1 (6 bases). This CDR3 comprises 14 residues. V was cut by 4 bases and J by 7 bases, with 16 bases left in between. CDR1 is MNHEY and CDR2 is SVGEGT in the germline V gene. In DNA form, the CDR3 reads TGTGCCAGCAGTTCCGGGACATTAGTTGGGACCCAGTACTTC. Residues: CASSSGTLVGTQYF.

The chain combines TRBV10-3 with TRBJ2-3; 12 bases map to TRBD2. CDR1 is ENHRY and CDR2 is SYGVKD in the germline V gene. With 4 bases clipped from V and 0 bases from J, the junction kept 5 bases outside the gene matches. There are 17 residues in the CDR3. The CDR3 region has the DNA TGTGCCATCAGTGCTTTAACTAGCGGGAGGAGCACAGATACGCAGTATTTT. Protein product: CAISALTSGRSTDTQYF.

V and J are TRBV7-3 and TRBJ1-1, with D maybe TRBD1 (6 bases). Looked up from germline, CDR1 is SGHTA and CDR2 is FQGTGA. The CDR3 is 14 residues long. With 6 bases removed from V and 3 bases from J, the gap between germline ends came to 14 bases. CDR3 coding DNA: TGTGCCAGCAGATCTGTGGGGGGGCACACTGAAGCTTTCTTT. It is translated as CASRSVGGHTEAFF.

The rearrangement links TRBV7-2 to TRBJ1-4; a possible D gene is TRBD1 (6 bases). Trimming removed 1 base from V and 8 bases from J, with 11 bases in between. Germline CDR1 is SGHTA and CDR2 is FQGNSA. The CDR3 totals 14 residues. This chain's CDR3 is CASSLEGGTEKLFF. The CDR3 DNA sequence: TGTGCCAGCAGCTTAGAGGGGGGGACGGAAAAACTGTTTTTT.

This clonotype has only one observation. The genes are TRBV5-1 and TRBJ2-7, with TRBD2 matching 12 bases. V trimming: 8 bases; J trimming: 7 bases; junction bases outside the gene matches: 16. Germline lookup yields CDR1 SGHRS and CDR2 YFSETQ. This CDR3 is 16 amino acids long. CDR3 nucleotide sequence: TGCGCCAGGGCTTGGGGGCTAGCGGGAGGGCCGGAGGAGCAGTACTTC. This encodes CARAWGLAGGPEEQYF.